This TCR beta chain came from a study of T cell repertoires in cytomegalovirus infection. The overall study: From public TCR beta signatures came an indication of both CMV infection and matching HLA type.

This clonotype was recorded a few times. What it recognizes is unknown. CDR1 and CDR2 from the germline V gene are MNHEY and SVGAGI. The CDR3 totals 15 residues. V gave up 0 bases and J gave up 6 bases; unmatched junction bases: 5. TCRdb redid the calling of the reads with MiXCR, one entry per CDR3 protein. The data show approximately 730,000 distinct CDR3 sequences, with about 30% seen just once and approximately 18% held by the top ten. The rearrangement uses TRBV6-5 and TRBJ2-5; 9 nucleotides match TRBD2. The sample here was cultured PBMCs, taken from culture after CMV antigen stimulation. This sequence originates from a human donor in good health (CMV status not recorded). Some clones in this sample may be carry-over from other donors' samples. CDR3 sequence (DNA): TGTGCCAGCAGTTACTCGAGTAGCGGGAGAAAGACCCAGTACTTC. Translating it yields CASSYSSSGRKTQYF.